This T cell receptor beta chain was retrieved from a study of response to subunit inactivated influenza vaccine (dated by TCRdb to about 2018). Describing the broader study: To follow how T cells responded to a trivalent subunit inactivated influenza vaccine, the researchers relied on deep quantitative profiling of the T cell receptor repertoire. Summary of the overall study and its limitations: The authors proposed that each seasonal influenza vaccination may bring in only a limited number of new T cells.

Remarks on this clonotype: This clone's antigen is unknown. No per-base quality is available; no much larger clone lies one base away.

Including the terminal cysteine and phenylalanine, the CDR3 comprises 20 residues. Only CDR3 DNA remains: 60 bases, in frame from the first base. From V the trimming removes 2 bases and from J it removes 5 bases, while the gene matches leave 19 bases of the junction unaccounted for. CDR1 is given as MGHRA and CDR2 as YSYEKL, both from the germline V gene. The library was made by RT-PCR. TCRdb shows the sequencer as Illumina HiSeq 2500. TCRdb reprocessed the public reads (quality trimming at Q25 with fastp, clone calling with MiXCR) and kept in-frame beta chains. Each record represents a unique CDR3 protein, reported with the most common genes and DNA among its rows. For this sample the table gives approximately 520,000 distinct CDR3 sequences, of which about 25% were detected only once. The ten top clones hold less than 2.5% of the sample.

The input for sequencing was CD4+ T cells sorted from PBMCs, taken roughly 5 days after vaccination. The chain is made from TRBV4-1 and TRBJ2-7, with 12 bases in between that match TRBD2. This TCR was recovered from a man in his fifties who received an inactivated influenza vaccine. Donor details come from another sample of the same person, matched by shared clones. CDR3 reads: CASSQLRTGLTSGGGDEQYF. The bases are TGCGCCAGCAGCCAACTCCGGACAGGACTGACTAGCGGGGGCGGGGACGAGCAGTACTTC.